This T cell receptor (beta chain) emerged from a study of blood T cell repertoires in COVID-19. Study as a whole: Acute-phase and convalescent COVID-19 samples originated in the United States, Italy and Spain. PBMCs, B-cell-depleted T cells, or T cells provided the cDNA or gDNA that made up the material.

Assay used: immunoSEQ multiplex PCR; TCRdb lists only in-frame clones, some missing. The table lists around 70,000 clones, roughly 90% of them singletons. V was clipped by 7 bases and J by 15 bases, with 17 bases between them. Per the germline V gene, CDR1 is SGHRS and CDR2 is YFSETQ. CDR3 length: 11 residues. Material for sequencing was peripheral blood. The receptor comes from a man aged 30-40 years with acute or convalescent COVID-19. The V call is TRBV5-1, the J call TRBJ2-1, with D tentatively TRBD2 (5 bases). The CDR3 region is CASGWGDGRFF. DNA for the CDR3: TGCGCCAGCGGTTGGGGAGATGGTAGGTTCTTC.